Following are 18 T cell receptor beta chains from one sample sequenced in a study of blood T cell repertoires in COVID-19. Sequencing was performed with immunoSEQ multiplex PCR; in TCRdb, only in-frame clones are kept and a portion is missing. The sample yields 190,000 or so clones, roughly 90% seen once. The sequencing input was peripheral blood. The origin of the receptors is a man aged 35 to 55 with acute or convalescent COVID-19.

V usage is TRBV2 and J usage is TRBJ2-7; possibly TRBD1 for D (6 bases). V was trimmed by 6 bases and J by 9 bases, leaving 12 bases between them. The CDR3 totals 11 residues. CDR1 and CDR2 from the germline V gene are SNHLY and FYNNEI. The DNA for the CDR3 is TGTGCCAGCAGACAGGGCCGCGGGCAGTACTTC. Translating it yields CASRQGRGQYF.

The table lists this clone with a count of one. The genes are TRBV12-3 or TRBV12-4 and TRBJ1-1; tentative D call: TRBD1 (5 bases). The V end lost 3 bases, the J end lost 1 base, and 6 bases lay between the germline ends. This CDR3 has 13 residues. In DNA, the CDR3 is TGTGCCAGCAGTTTCAGGGAGAACACTGAAGCTTTCTTT. This gives the protein CASSFRENTEAFF.

This rearrangement joins TRBV5-1 to TRBJ1-1; D may be TRBD1 (5 bases). This CDR3 contains 15 residues. Germline V gene data show CDR1 as SGHRS and CDR2 as YFSETQ. Trimming pared 0 bases from V and 0 bases from J, leaving 9 bases between. CDR3 region: CASSLAQGLNTEAFF. DNA of the CDR3: TGCGCCAGCAGCTTGGCTCAGGGTTTGAACACTGAAGCTTTCTTT.

V is TRBV3-1 (or the pseudogene TRBV3-2) and J is TRBJ2-3, with unresolved D. The CDR3 runs 13 residues. Trimming pared 0 bases from V and 3 bases from J, leaving 4 bases between. Germline values: CDR1 LGHDT, CDR2 YNNKEL (reference sequence). The CDR3 nucleotides are TGTGCCAGCAGCCAAGATCGGACAGATACGCAGTATTTT. Its protein product is CASSQDRTDTQYF.

This chain uses TRBV2 with TRBJ1-1; 9 nucleotides align to TRBD1. Germline V gene data show CDR1 as SNHLY and CDR2 as FYNNEI. V shed 9 bases and J 5 bases; nucleotides not matched to a gene: 4. CDR3 length: 12 amino acids. CDR3 DNA: TGTGCCAGACGACAGGGGGGAACTGAAGCTTTCTTT. This gives the protein CARRQGGTEAFF.

The genes are TRBV11-2 and TRBJ2-1; 11 bases are shared with TRBD2. The germline V gene encodes CDR1 SGHAT and CDR2 FQNNGV. This CDR3 contains 15 residues. Trimming took 6 bases from V and 8 from J; bases not matched to a gene: 9. In nucleotides, the CDR3 is TGTGCCAGCAGTCTTAGCGGGGGGGACTATCATGAGCAGTTCTTC. As protein: CASSLSGGDYHEQFF.

This rearrangement joins TRBV30 to TRBJ2-3, with a weak D call TRBD2 (5 bases). V was pared by 3 bases and J by 0 bases, with 13 bases between. Germline V CDR1 and CDR2: GTSNPN, SVGIG (reference sequence). CDR3 length equals 15 residues. The CDR3 DNA is TGTGCCTGGAGCGTGGGAGAGATCAGCACAGATACGCAGTATTTT. The encoded protein is CAWSVGEISTDTQYF.

The CDR3 bases are TGTGCCAGCACCTCAGGGAGGGTTAACTACAATGAGCAGTTCTTC. Its translation: CASTSGRVNYNEQFF. The chain employs TRBV2 and TRBJ2-1; 7 nucleotides align to TRBD2. CDR1 and CDR2 from the germline V gene are SNHLY and FYNNEI. CDR3 length: 15 amino acids. V lost 7 bases, J lost 3 bases, and 9 bases stayed unmatched.

This rearrangement joins TRBV11-2 to TRBJ2-7; 8 nucleotides match TRBD2. The CDR3 covers 15 residues. The germline V gene has CDR1 SGHAT and CDR2 FQNNGV. V lost 4 bases to trimming and J lost 6 bases; unmatched junction nucleotides: 11. In DNA form, the CDR3 reads TGTGCCAGCAGCTCCCCAGCGGGGGCGTCGGGCGAGCAGTACTTC. Amino acid sequence: CASSSPAGASGEQYF.

J is TRBJ2-2 and V is TRBV7-3; 8 bases line up with TRBD1. Germline CDR1 is SGHTA and CDR2 is FQGTGA. V dropped 0 bases and J dropped 4; count of bases not matched to a gene: 10. The CDR3 length is 18 residues. CDR3 nucleotide sequence: TGTGCCAGCAGCTTAACCGCAGGGGGCGTGTCGGGCACCGGGGAGCTGTTTTTT. Its translation: CASSLTAGGVSGTGELFF.

The CDR3 region is CSVEGSGGLNTEAFF. CDR3 in DNA: TGCAGCGTTGAAGGGTCAGGGGGCTTGAACACTGAAGCTTTCTTT. The chain carries TRBV29-1 and TRBJ1-1; 8 bases are shared with TRBD1. This CDR3 contains 15 residues. The germline V gene encodes CDR1 SQVTM and CDR2 ANQGSEA. J was trimmed by 0 bases and V by 1 base; bases with no gene match: 4.

The CDR3 region has the DNA TGTGCCAGCAGTTTCCCCTCGGGGGGCAGTGAGCAGTTCTTC. Its protein is CASSFPSGGSEQFF. V is TRBV27 and J is TRBJ2-1; the D gene is possibly TRBD2 (7 bases). The ends were cut back, 3 bases at V and 9 bases at J, with 15 bases in the middle. CDR1 and CDR2 (germline): MNHEY, SMNVEV (reference sequence). The CDR3 totals 14 residues.

The genes are TRBV27 and TRBJ2-1; tentatively, D is TRBD1 (6 bases). There are 13 residues in the CDR3. The germline V gene has CDR1 MNHEY and CDR2 SMNVEV (reference sequence). V was trimmed by 2 bases and J by 13 bases, leaving 15 bases between them. The CDR3: CASSLTHREPQFF. CDR3 nucleotide sequence: TGTGCCAGCAGTTTAACCCACAGGGAACCTCAGTTCTTC.

The chain has TRBV18 and TRBJ2-7, with D tentatively TRBD1 (6 bases). The CDR3 length is 13 residues. CDR1 and CDR2 (germline): KGHSH, LQKENI. V dropped 3 bases and J dropped 1 base, with 7 bases sitting between them. The CDR3 sequence: CASSPGQSYEQYF. The CDR3 DNA reads TGTGCCAGCTCACCCGGACAGTCCTACGAGCAGTACTTC.

This sequence joins TRBV15 and TRBJ2-7; no firm D call. CDR1 is LNHNV, CDR2 YYDKDF, per germline (reference sequence). The CDR3 has 14 amino acids. Trimming stripped 0 bases from V and 3 bases from J, with 9 bases between. In DNA form, the CDR3 reads TGTGCCACCAGCAGAGATCCCTACGGCTACGAGCAGTACTTC. It encodes CATSRDPYGYEQYF.

The V and J genes are TRBV7-2 and TRBJ2-5, with 9 bases identical to TRBD2. Germline CDR1 reads SGHTA; CDR2 reads FQGNSA. Trimming at V came to 3 bases and at J to 5 bases, leaving 10 bases not matched to a gene. The CDR3 totals 16 residues. The CDR3 loop reads CASSFQLRGGRETQYF. The CDR3 nucleotides read TGTGCCAGCAGCTTTCAGTTGCGGGGGGGGCGGGAGACCCAGTACTTC.

The chain employs TRBV5-4 and TRBJ1-4, with 9 bases matching TRBD1. CDR3 length: 15 residues. V lost 4 bases and J lost 4; bases outside the gene matches: 5. Germline CDR1 reads SGHNT; CDR2 reads YYREEE (reference sequence). CDR3 nucleotide sequence: TGTGCCAGCAGCCCAGGACAGGGGAGTAATGAAAAACTGTTTTTT. It translates to CASSPGQGSNEKLFF.

The chain recombines TRBV7-8 with TRBJ2-7, with 10 positions matching TRBD2. The V gene's germline CDR1 is SGHVS and CDR2 FQNEAQ. With 1 base clipped from V and 6 bases from J, the junction kept 9 bases outside the gene matches. The CDR3 is 16 residues long. DNA of the CDR3: TGTGCCAGCAGCTTAGTTATAGCTAGCGGGGGCAGCGAGCAGTACTTC. Translated, it gives CASSLVIASGGSEQYF.